This is a list of T cell receptor beta chains from one sample in a study of blood T cell repertoires in COVID-19. Produced via immunoSEQ multiplex PCR; TCRdb's table is partial and in-frame only. The sample holds roughly 60,000 clones, 55% to 75% seen once. The material sequenced was peripheral blood. These receptors all come from a woman in her 70s with COVID-19, enrolled during active disease. Each CDR3 is given with its conserved first and last residue. The D gene is left open where the match is weak. Not all rows give a size; the values are once, few, many and, for expanded clones, a class.

clone_size,j_call,cdr3_length,v_call,d_call,cdr3_nt,cdr3_aa
NA,TRBJ2-3,15,TRBV7-3,NA,TGTGCCAGCAGCTTAGTTGGCGGGAACACAGATACGCAGTATTTT,CASSLVGGNTDTQYF
NA,TRBJ1-2,15,TRBV6-6,TRBD1,TGTGCCAGCACCTTTATCCGGGACAGGGGGGATGGCTACACCTTC,CASTFIRDRGDGYTF
NA,TRBJ2-5,16,TRBV15,TRBD2,TGTGCCACAAAGGGACTAGCGGGAGGAGGCCAAGAGACCCAGTACTTC,CATKGLAGGGQETQYF
NA,TRBJ1-1,15,TRBV5-4,TRBD1,TGTGCCAGCAGCGGCGGACAGGGACAACATCTTGAAGCTTTCTTT,CASSGGQGQHLEAFF
NA,TRBJ1-2,14,TRBV19,NA,TGTGCCAGTAGTATAGTCTCAGGTGACTATGGCTACACCTTC,CASSIVSGDYGYTF
NA,TRBJ1-1,13,TRBV12-3/TRBV12-4,TRBD1,TGTGCCACCCGGGGACAGGGTTTGGCTGAAGCTTTCTTT,CATRGQGLAEAFF
once,TRBJ1-2,13,TRBV12-3/TRBV12-4,TRBD1,TGTGCCAGCACCCCGGGACAGGGTTACGGCTACACCTTC,CASTPGQGYGYTF
NA,TRBJ1-1,19,TRBV11-3,TRBD1,TGTGCCAGCAGCTCACACCGGAGGACAGGGCGGGGGTTGGGCACTGAAGCTTTCTTT,CASSSHRRTGRGLGTEAFF
NA,TRBJ2-5,16,TRBV5-1,TRBD1,TGCGCCAGCAGCTTGGGGTCCTCAGGGGGCGCCGAGACCCAGTACTTC,CASSLGSSGGAETQYF
NA,TRBJ2-1,15,TRBV7-3,TRBD2,TGTGCCAGCAGCACGGGACTAGCGGGATGGAATGAGCAGTTCTTC,CASSTGLAGWNEQFF
few,TRBJ1-3,15,TRBV7-9,TRBD1,TGTGCCAGCAGCCAGGGGGCGCCCTCTGGAAACACCATATATTTT,CASSQGAPSGNTIYF
NA,TRBJ1-1,12,TRBV12-3/TRBV12-4,NA,TGTGCCAGCAGTTTAGGCGGGCAGGAAGCTTTCTTT,CASSLGGQEAFF
NA,TRBJ1-3,17,TRBV7-9,TRBD1,TGTGCCAGCAGCTTTAAGACAGGGCCCTACTCTGGAAACACCATATATTTT,CASSFKTGPYSGNTIYF
NA,TRBJ2-1,17,TRBV7-2,NA,TGTGCCAGCAGCCCTAGCGCCCGGACAGGTACCTACAATGAGCAGTTCTTC,CASSPSARTGTYNEQFF
NA,TRBJ2-3,15,TRBV4-3,NA,TGCGCCAGCAGCCTTAGCGGATTTAGCACAGATACGCAGTATTTT,CASSLSGFSTDTQYF
NA,TRBJ1-1,14,TRBV3-1/TRBV3-2,NA,TGTGCCAGCAGCCAAGAGAGACGGGGCACTGAAGCTTTCTTT,CASSQERRGTEAFF
NA,TRBJ1-2,12,TRBV5-6,NA,TGTGCCAGCAGCTTTACTAACTATGGCTACACCTTC,CASSFTNYGYTF
few,TRBJ1-1,14,TRBV27,NA,TGTGCCAGTCGGACAGTGATAATGAACACTGAAGCTTTCTTT,CASRTVIMNTEAFF
NA,TRBJ1-5,18,TRBV28,NA,TGTGCCAGCAGTTCATTCGCCGTGCGGAGGGTCCGCAATCAGCCCCAGCATTTT,CASSSFAVRRVRNQPQHF
NA,TRBJ2-5,14,TRBV10-2,TRBD2,TGCGCCAGCAGATTGGGACTAGCGGGAGAGACCCAGTACTTC,CASRLGLAGETQYF
NA,TRBJ2-1,14,TRBV5-4,TRBD1,TGTGCCAGCAGCTGGGGACAGGGAGGCAATGAGCAGTTCTTC,CASSWGQGGNEQFF
NA,TRBJ2-1,15,TRBV24-1,NA,TGTGCCACCAGTGCCTCCACCCCGGGATACAATGAGCAGTTCTTC,CATSASTPGYNEQFF
once,TRBJ2-7,11,TRBV12-3/TRBV12-4,NA,TGTGCCAGCAGTCTCTCCCACGAGCAGTACTTC,CASSLSHEQYF
NA,TRBJ1-5,15,TRBV6-1,NA,TGTGCCAGCAGTGAAGCTGGGCAGCAGAATCAGCCCCAGCATTTT,CASSEAGQQNQPQHF
NA,TRBJ1-4,17,TRBV5-6,NA,TGTGCCAGCTCCGACACGACACAGACCTTACCCTCGGGGAAACTGTTTTTT,CASSDTTQTLPSGKLFF
NA,TRBJ2-7,12,TRBV18,NA,TGTGCCAGCTCACCCCGGGCGGGCGAGCAGTACTTC,CASSPRAGEQYF
NA,TRBJ2-3,15,TRBV28,NA,TGTGCCAGCTTAGCTAGAGGCCTGAGCACAGATACGCAGTATTTT,CASLARGLSTDTQYF
NA,TRBJ2-3,15,TRBV13,TRBD2,TGTGCCAGCAGCTCTAGCGGGGGCTACACAGATACGCAGTATTTT,CASSSSGGYTDTQYF
few,TRBJ2-1,15,TRBV7-9,TRBD2,TGTGCCAGCGAGGGACTAGCGGGGGGGCACAATGAGCAGTTCTTC,CASEGLAGGHNEQFF
few,TRBJ2-1,21,TRBV29-1,TRBD2,TGCAGCGTTGAACCAGTCTTGGGGATGACGGGACTAGCGGGGGTAAACAATGAGCAGTTCTTC,CSVEPVLGMTGLAGVNNEQFF
NA,TRBJ2-3,17,TRBV4-2,NA,TGTGCCAGCAGCCAAACCCGCGTCCCGACTGGCACAGATACGCAGTATTTT,CASSQTRVPTGTDTQYF
NA,TRBJ1-3,15,TRBV15,NA,TGTGCCACCAGCAGAGATGCCCCAGGGTGGAACACCATATATTTT,CATSRDAPGWNTIYF
NA,TRBJ1-2,13,TRBV5-1,TRBD1,TGCGCCAGCAGCTCCCCGGACAGGGAACTAACCACCTTC,CASSSPDRELTTF
NA,TRBJ2-2,12,TRBV6-5,NA,TGTGCCAGCAGCTCAGGACAGGGGGAGCTGTTTTTT,CASSSGQGELFF
NA,TRBJ1-4,20,TRBV7-7,NA,TGTGCCAGCAGCCAACCGGGACACAGACCCGGAGAAGCAACTAATGAAAAACTGTTTTTT,CASSQPGHRPGEATNEKLFF
NA,TRBJ1-5,15,TRBV19,NA,TGTGCCAGTAGTAGGACGGTGACAGGTAGCCAGCCCCAGCATTTT,CASSRTVTGSQPQHF
NA,TRBJ1-5,15,TRBV9,NA,TGTGCCAGCAGCGTAGGGGTTGGGCAGAATCAGCCCCAGCATTTT,CASSVGVGQNQPQHF
NA,TRBJ2-3,14,TRBV2,TRBD2,TGTGCCAGCAGTGGGACTAGTGGCACAGATACGCAGTATTTT,CASSGTSGTDTQYF
few,TRBJ2-6,15,TRBV7-9,NA,TGTGCCAGCAGCTTAGCTAGCGCTGGGGCCAACGTCCTGACTTTC,CASSLASAGANVLTF
NA,TRBJ1-2,15,TRBV7-3,TRBD1,TGTGCCAGCAGCCCAGGAGGGACAGGGAGTCATGGCTACACCTTC,CASSPGGTGSHGYTF
NA,TRBJ2-2,14,TRBV6-4,NA,TGTGCCAGCAGTGAAAGCTGGAACACCGGGGAGCTGTTTTTT,CASSESWNTGELFF
few,TRBJ2-2,15,TRBV7-8,TRBD2,TGTGCCACTCGTCGGACTAGCGAGAGCGCCGGGGAGCTGTTTTTT,CATRRTSESAGELFF
few,TRBJ1-5,15,TRBV5-1,TRBD1,TGCGCCAGCAGCTCAACAGGGGGAAGCAATCAGCCCCAGCATTTT,CASSSTGGSNQPQHF
NA,TRBJ1-4,14,TRBV11-3,NA,TGTGCCAGCAGCTTTTCTTTAGTTGGTGAAAAACTGTTTTTT,CASSFSLVGEKLFF
NA,TRBJ2-3,16,TRBV7-6,TRBD2,TGTGCCAGCAGCTTGATAGCGGGGGGACTCACAGATACGCAGTATTTT,CASSLIAGGLTDTQYF
once,TRBJ1-4,18,TRBV28,NA,TGTGCCAGCAGACCTGCCTCCGGACAGTCCGCAACTAATGAAAAACTGTTTTTT,CASRPASGQSATNEKLFF
NA,TRBJ1-5,14,TRBV28,NA,TGTGCCAGCAGTTTAAAGCTGCTAGATCAGCCCCAGCATTTT,CASSLKLLDQPQHF
NA,TRBJ1-2,14,TRBV25-1,TRBD1,TGTGCCAGCAGTGAAATCAGGGGGGACTATGGCTACACCTTC,CASSEIRGDYGYTF
few,TRBJ2-1,14,TRBV5-4,TRBD2,TGTGCCAGCAGCTTGCGCGGGAGGGCCGCTGAGCAGTTCTTC,CASSLRGRAAEQFF